Below, one T cell receptor beta chain is given with its context. Measured with immunoSEQ multiplex PCR; TCRdb has only the in-frame clones, and not every one. The sample contains some 140,000 clones, 94% of which appear only once. The CDR3 runs to 13 residues. The germline CDR1 and CDR2 sequences are LGHDT and YNNKEL (reference sequence). Deletions cut 4 bases from V and 7 bases from J, with 10 bases between. This entry belongs to a study of control samples from healthy donors and cancer patients. The sequenced material came from blood. The sequence was obtained from a man aged 35 to 55 in good health. The chain is built from TRBV3-1 (or the pseudogene TRBV3-2) and TRBJ2-2; the D is unclear. The chain's CDR3 is CASSPLSGGELFF. CDR3 sequence (DNA): TGTGCCAGCAGCCCACTCAGTGGCGGGGAGCTGTTTTTT.